These T cell receptor beta chains were read from a single sample in a study of Ad26.COV2.S vaccination and SARS-CoV-2 variants. The table came from immunoSEQ multiplex PCR; TCRdb's copy has only in-frame clones and leaves some out. The table lists hundreds of thousands of clones, roughly 90% of them singletons. The specimen was peripheral blood, collected in a trial of Ad26.COV2.S vaccine versus placebo. These receptors all come from a person aged 18-65 years who received the Ad26.COV2.S COVID-19 vaccine or a placebo. Both conserved end residues are part of each CDR3. The order of the fields is clone size, J gene, V gene, D gene, CDR3 protein, CDR3 DNA. A D gene is named only where the DNA matches it firmly. Clone size is given for some rows only: seen once, a few or many times, or a class if the clone is expanded.

>.|TRBJ1-2|TRBV5-1|.
CASSPRPGSNYGYTF
TGCGCCAGCAGCCCCCGGCCAGGGTCTAACTATGGCTACACCTTC
>.|TRBJ2-1|TRBV6-4|.
CASSVDRAGGVNEQFF
TGTGCCAGCAGTGTTGACCGGGCAGGTGGGGTCAATGAGCAGTTCTTC
>.|TRBJ2-2|TRBV7-2|.
CASSLVAATNTGELFF
TGTGCCAGCAGCTTAGTGGCAGCCACGAACACCGGGGAGCTGTTTTTT
>few|TRBJ2-4|TRBV7-9|TRBD1
CASVGTDLAKNIQYF
TGTGCCAGCGTCGGGACAGACCTAGCCAAAAACATTCAGTACTTC
>.|TRBJ1-5|TRBV12-3/TRBV12-4|TRBD1
CASSWTGSQPQHF
TGTGCCAGCAGTTGGACAGGGTCTCAGCCCCAGCATTTT
>.|TRBJ2-2|TRBV6-5|TRBD1
CASSQKYRGTGELFF
TGTGCCAGCAGTCAGAAATACAGGGGGACCGGGGAGCTGTTTTTT
>.|TRBJ1-3|TRBV7-9|.
CASSPADRNLFSGNTIYF
TGTGCCAGCAGCCCAGCCGACAGAAATCTATTCTCTGGAAACACCATATATTTT
>.|TRBJ2-5|TRBV5-6|TRBD2
CASSLVGREAAAQYF
TGTGCCAGCAGCTTGGTTGGGCGGGAGGCTGCGGCCCAGTACTTC
>.|TRBJ2-3|TRBV19|TRBD1
CASSSDRASTDTQYF
TGTGCCAGTAGCTCAGACAGGGCGAGCACAGATACGCAGTATTTT
>.|TRBJ1-2|TRBV6-5|TRBD1
CASSAGQNYGYTF
TGTGCCAGCAGCGCGGGACAGAACTATGGCTACACCTTC
>.|TRBJ1-2|TRBV4-3|.
CASSQVEGYGYTF
TGCGCCAGCAGCCAAGTAGAGGGTTATGGCTACACCTTC
>.|TRBJ1-1|TRBV19|.
CASSPGGGMNTEAFF
TGTGCCAGTAGTCCCGGGGGGGGCATGAACACTGAAGCTTTCTTT
>once|TRBJ1-1|TRBV2|.
CASTEGRGSNTEAFF
TGTGCCAGCACCGAGGGTAGGGGCTCGAACACTGAAGCTTTCTTT
>.|TRBJ2-3|TRBV6-2/TRBV6-3|.
CASSRTARTDTQYF
TGTGCCAGCAGCCGGACGGCGAGGACAGATACGCAGTATTTT
>.|TRBJ1-6|TRBV19|.
CASSTGERVNSPLHF
TGTGCCAGTAGTACGGGGGAGAGGGTCAATTCACCCCTCCACTTT
>once|TRBJ2-7|TRBV6-1|.
CASSEWGSEQYF
TGTGCCAGCAGTGAATGGGGAAGCGAGCAGTACTTC
>.|TRBJ1-5|TRBV15|.
CATSRAGVNQPQHF
TGTGCCACCAGCAGAGCAGGGGTCAATCAGCCCCAGCATTTT
>.|TRBJ2-5|TRBV7-2|.
CASSIDGRAETQYF
TGTGCCAGCAGCATTGATGGACGGGCAGAGACCCAGTACTTC
>.|TRBJ2-7|TRBV6-6|TRBD1
CASRLQGASYEQYF
TGTGCCAGCAGACTACAGGGGGCCTCCTACGAGCAGTACTTC
>few|TRBJ2-3|TRBV27|TRBD1
CASSQGQGTSNADTQYF
TGTGCCAGCAGTCAAGGACAGGGGACAAGCAACGCAGATACGCAGTATTTT
>.|TRBJ2-3|TRBV4-3|TRBD2
CASSQNGLAGLGDTQYF
TGCGCCAGCAGCCAAAATGGACTAGCGGGACTGGGAGATACGCAGTATTTT
>.|TRBJ2-2|TRBV11-3|TRBD2
CASSSKGTSGRAGELFF
TGTGCCAGCAGTTCTAAGGGGACTAGCGGGAGAGCCGGGGAGCTGTTTTTT
>.|TRBJ1-4|TRBV5-1|.
CASSLAGDEKLFF
TGCGCCAGCAGCTTGGCAGGGGATGAAAAACTGTTTTTT
>.|TRBJ2-1|TRBV29-1|TRBD2
CSVGTRSILYNEQFF
TGCAGCGTGGGGACTAGATCGATCCTATACAATGAGCAGTTCTTC
>.|TRBJ2-5|TRBV28|TRBD1
CASRTGLETQYF
TGTGCCAGCAGGACAGGGTTGGAGACCCAGTACTTC
>.|TRBJ2-3|TRBV2|TRBD1
CASSETGTGLTSTDTQYF
TGTGCCAGCAGTGAAACCGGGACAGGGCTTACCTCCACAGATACGCAGTATTTT
>.|TRBJ2-7|TRBV9|TRBD2
CASSVGTSGPPYEQYF
TGTGCCAGCAGCGTAGGAACTAGCGGGCCCCCCTACGAGCAGTACTTC
>.|TRBJ1-4|TRBV7-3|.
CASSLRATNEKLFF
TGTGCCAGCAGCCTACGGGCAACTAATGAAAAACTGTTTTTT
>once|TRBJ1-5|TRBV15|.
CATSRDSQPQHF
TGTGCCACCAGCAGAGATAGCCAGCCCCAGCATTTT
>.|TRBJ1-2|TRBV27|.
CASSLGGANYGYTF
TGTGCCAGCAGTTTAGGGGGAGCTAACTATGGCTACACCTTC
>.|TRBJ2-5|TRBV10-2|.
CASGTYQETQYF
TGCGCCTCCGGGACCTACCAAGAGACCCAGTACTTC
>.|TRBJ1-2|TRBV30|TRBD1
CAGTGLANYGYTF
TGTGCCGGGACAGGGTTAGCTAACTATGGCTACACCTTC
>.|TRBJ1-1|TRBV30|TRBD1
CAYKQGRLGEAFF
TGTGCCTACAAACAGGGGAGGTTGGGCGAAGCTTTCTTT
>many|TRBJ2-2|TRBV24-1|.
CATSDLTDTGELFF
TGTGCCACCAGTGATTTGACAGACACCGGGGAGCTGTTTTTT
>.|TRBJ2-7|TRBV6-5|.
CASSLTRTDSYEQYF
TGTGCCAGCAGCCTCACCCGGACAGACTCCTACGAGCAGTACTTC
>.|TRBJ2-3|TRBV7-6|.
CASSSKSEGVTQYF
TGTGCCAGCAGCTCGAAATCCGAAGGGGTGACGCAGTATTTT
>few|TRBJ1-1|TRBV19|.
CASSIRRVGVTEAFF
TGTGCCAGTAGTATTCGTCGGGTCGGGGTCACTGAAGCTTTCTTT
>.|TRBJ2-2|TRBV6-5|TRBD2
CASSYGLAGAGELFF
TGTGCCAGCAGTTACGGACTAGCGGGAGCCGGGGAGCTGTTTTTT
>.|TRBJ2-3|TRBV4-1|.
CASSQERSTDTQYF
TGCGCCAGCAGCCAGGAAAGGAGCACAGATACGCAGTATTTT
>once|TRBJ2-3|TRBV6-6|.
CASSPDTQYF
TGTGCCAGCTCCCCGGATACGCAGTATTTT
>.|TRBJ1-1|TRBV25-1|.
CASSGEGHTEAFF
TGTGCCAGCAGTGGCGAGGGCCACACTGAAGCTTTCTTT
>.|TRBJ2-4|TRBV6-2/TRBV6-3|.
CASSYSSGTKNIQYF
TGTGCCAGCAGTTACTCGTCGGGGACCAAAAACATTCAGTACTTC
>.|TRBJ2-7|TRBV7-9|.
CASSLSSPEQYF
TGTGCCAGCAGCTTAAGTTCTCCCGAGCAGTACTTC
>.|TRBJ1-1|TRBV6-5|TRBD1
CASRTETGATEAFF
TGTGCCAGCAGAACTGAGACAGGGGCCACTGAAGCTTTCTTT
>.|TRBJ2-7|TRBV19|.
CASSTVQGYEQYF
TGTGCCAGTAGTACTGTACAGGGCTACGAGCAGTACTTC
>.|TRBJ2-1|TRBV4-2|TRBD2
CASSQPGLAGSGYEQFF
TGTGCCAGCAGCCAACCGGGACTAGCGGGCTCCGGATATGAGCAGTTCTTC
>once|TRBJ2-6|TRBV19|.
CASVGATDRSGANVLTF
TGTGCCAGTGTGGGGGCTACTGATCGCTCTGGGGCCAACGTCCTGACTTTC
>.|TRBJ2-1|TRBV5-6|TRBD2
CASAKVLAGRSYNEQFF
TGTGCCAGCGCTAAAGTTCTAGCGGGACGCTCCTACAATGAGCAGTTCTTC
>.|TRBJ1-2|TRBV6-5|TRBD1
CASSYMTGALNYGYTF
TGTGCCAGCAGTTACATGACAGGGGCCCTTAACTATGGCTACACCTTC
>.|TRBJ1-1|TRBV19|.
CASRGTALGGSEAFF
TGTGCCAGTAGAGGGACCGCCCTAGGTGGGTCTGAAGCTTTCTTT
>few|TRBJ2-7|TRBV4-1|.
CASSQVFLNEQYF
TGCGCCAGCAGCCAAGTATTCTTGAACGAGCAGTACTTC
>.|TRBJ2-3|TRBV9|.
CASSVAIGGPDTQYF
TGTGCCAGCAGCGTAGCAATAGGGGGACCAGATACGCAGTATTTT
>few|TRBJ1-6|TRBV3-1/TRBV3-2|.
CASSPTSSPLHF
TGTGCCAGCAGCCCGACAAGTTCACCCCTCCACTTT
>.|TRBJ2-3|TRBV18|.
CASSPPGLRGSLSTDTQYF
TGTGCCAGCTCACCACCGGGCCTTAGGGGGAGCCTTAGCACAGATACGCAGTATTTT
>.|TRBJ1-1|TRBV12-3/TRBV12-4|TRBD1
CASSSWDRQAFF
TGTGCCAGCAGTTCCTGGGACAGGCAAGCTTTCTTT